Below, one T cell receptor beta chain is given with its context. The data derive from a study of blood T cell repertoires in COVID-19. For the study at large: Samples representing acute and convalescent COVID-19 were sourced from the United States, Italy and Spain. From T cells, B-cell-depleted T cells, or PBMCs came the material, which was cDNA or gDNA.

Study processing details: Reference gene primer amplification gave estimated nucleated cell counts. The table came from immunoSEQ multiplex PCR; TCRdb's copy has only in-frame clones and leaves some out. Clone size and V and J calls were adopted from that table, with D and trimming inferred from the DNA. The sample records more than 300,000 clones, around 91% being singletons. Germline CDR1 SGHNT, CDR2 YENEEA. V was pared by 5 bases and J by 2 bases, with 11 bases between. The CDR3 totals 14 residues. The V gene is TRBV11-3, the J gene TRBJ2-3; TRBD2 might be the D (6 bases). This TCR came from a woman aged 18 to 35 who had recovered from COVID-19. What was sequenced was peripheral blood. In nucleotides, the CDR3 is TGTGCCAGCAGCGGGCGGCGGGACACAGATACGCAGTATTTT. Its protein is CASSGRRDTDTQYF. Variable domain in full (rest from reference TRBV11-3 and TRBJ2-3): EAGVVQSPRYKIIEKKQPVAFWCNPISGHNTLYWYLQNLGQGPELLIRYENEEAVDDSQLPKDRFSAERLKGVDSTLKIQPAELGDSAVYLCASSGRRDTDTQYFGPGTRLTVL.